A single sample is the source of the 22 T cell receptor beta chains below, sequenced in a study of blood T cell repertoires in COVID-19. Measured with immunoSEQ multiplex PCR; TCRdb has only the in-frame clones, and not every one. The sample includes approximately 310,000 clones, over 75% of them seen just once. Source material: peripheral blood. These receptors came from a woman between 45 and 65 years old who had recovered from COVID-19.

The chain carries TRBV25-1 and TRBJ2-1, with D possibly TRBD2 on 5 matching bases. Trimming took 3 bases from V and 5 from J, leaving 17 bases between them. The CDR3 has 16 amino acids. Germline values: CDR1 MGHDK, CDR2 SYGVNS. CDR3 sequence reads: CASSDLNTSRDNEQFF. The CDR3, as DNA: TGTGCCAGCAGTGATCTAAATACTAGTAGAGACAATGAGCAGTTCTTC.

On this clone: One end of the junction varies from germline; a read error may be responsible. CDR3 nucleotides: TGCGCCAGCAGCCAAGATTTGACTAGCAGAGATACGCAGTATTTT. Translating it yields CASSQDLTSRDTQYF. V gene TRBV4-1 combines with J gene TRBJ2-3; 7 positions agree with TRBD2. The CDR3 sequence is 15 residues long. Germline V gene sequence: CDR1 MGHRA, CDR2 YSYEKL.

The chain combines TRBV19 with TRBJ2-1; 8 bases are shared with TRBD2. V gave up 6 bases and J gave up 4 bases; unmatched junction bases: 8. The CDR3 has 15 residues. Germline CDR1 reads LNHDA; CDR2 reads SQIVND (reference sequence). The CDR3: CASSEGLAGYNEQFF. The CDR3 DNA is TGTGCCAGTAGCGAAGGACTAGCAGGATACAATGAGCAGTTCTTC.

This clone was detected a few times. The chain combines TRBV7-2 with TRBJ1-5; 8 nucleotides line up with TRBD1. The CDR3 is 14 residues long. Germline trimming cut 5 bases from V and 2 bases from J; bases unmatched to any gene: 2. CDR1 is SGHTA, CDR2 FQGNSA, per germline. The CDR3 is CASSTQGGNQPQHF. Here the CDR3 DNA reads TGTGCCAGCAGCACACAGGGGGGCAATCAGCCCCAGCATTTT. Full variable domain (missing parts from reference TRBV7-2 and TRBJ1-5): GAGVSQSPSNKVTEKGKDVELRCDPISGHTALYWYRQSLGQGLEFLIYFQGNSAPDKSGLPSDRFSAERTGGSVSTLTIQRTQQEDSAVYLCASSTQGGNQPQHFGDGTRLSIL.

This chain links TRBV28 with TRBJ2-6, with a tentative D call TRBD2 (6 bases). V lost 2 bases to trimming and J lost 1 base, with 6 bases between them. CDR1 MDHEN and CDR2 SYDVKM come from the germline V gene. The CDR3 totals 15 residues. The CDR3 nucleotides are TGTGCCAGCAGTTTAGGGGGGTCTGGGGCCAACGTCCTGACTTTC. Amino acid sequence: CASSLGGSGANVLTF.

The chain uses TRBV19 and TRBJ1-2, with TRBD1 identical over 8 bases. The junction had 12 bases not matched to a gene; V was cut back by 5 bases and J by 4 bases. Germline V CDR1 and CDR2: LNHDA, SQIVND (reference sequence). There are 16 residues in the CDR3. The CDR3 here is CASSASPSGQVYGYTF. The CDR3 bases are TGTGCCAGTAGTGCCTCGCCCTCGGGACAGGTCTATGGCTACACCTTC.

This clone showed up just a few times. J is TRBJ2-7 and V is TRBV29-1; tentatively, D is TRBD1 (6 bases). This CDR3 is 14 amino acids long. The germline CDR1 and CDR2 sequences are SQVTM and ANQGSEA. Trimming took off 3 bases at V and 2 bases at J, with 14 bases between the two ends. The CDR3 sequence: CSVEGGDTTYEQYF. The CDR3 coding sequence is TGCAGCGTTGAGGGTGGGGACACGACCTACGAGCAGTACTTC.

The V gene is TRBV30, the J gene TRBJ1-6; D is possibly TRBD1 (5 bases). V was shortened by 6 bases and J by 6 bases, with 21 bases between the two germline ends. The CDR3 loop spans 16 amino acids. Per germline, CDR1 GTSNPN and CDR2 SVGIG (reference sequence). The CDR3 bases are TGTGCCTGTCACACCGCTCAGGGAACTATTAATTCACCCCTCCACTTT. Translation gives CACHTAQGTINSPLHF.

This chain links TRBV5-4 with TRBJ2-2; TRBD1 matches 9 bases. Germline CDR1 reads SGHNT; CDR2 reads YYREEE (reference sequence). Losses at the gene ends were 0 bases for V and 5 bases for J; bases not matched to a gene: 5. This CDR3 region has 16 residues. The CDR3 nucleotides read TGTGCCAGCAGCTTGGTAGGACAGGGGTTGACCGGGGAGCTGTTTTTT. Encoded protein: CASSLVGQGLTGELFF.

This CDR3 is CASSSQGISGNTIYF. The CDR3 DNA reads as TGTGCCAGCAGTTCCCAGGGGATCTCTGGAAACACCATATATTTT. V and J are TRBV3-1 (or the pseudogene TRBV3-2) and TRBJ1-3; a possible D gene is TRBD1 (6 bases). The CDR3 runs 15 residues. Germline lookup yields CDR1 LGHDT and CDR2 YNNKEL (reference sequence). V lost 6 bases and J 0 bases, leaving 12 bases between the germline ends.

In nucleotides, the CDR3 is TGTGCCTGGTCTCCGGGACAGGTGAATGGCTACACCTTC. It specifies CAWSPGQVNGYTF. The chain carries TRBV30 and TRBJ1-2; 8 positions match TRBD1. Germline CDR1 and CDR2: GTSNPN and SVGIG (reference sequence). The length of the CDR3 is 13 residues. V gave up 5 bases and J gave up 6 bases; unmatched junction bases: 8.

The V gene is TRBV14, the J gene TRBJ1-2; 8 bases fit TRBD1. The CDR3 has 13 amino acids. Germline trimming cut 4 bases from V and 5 bases from J; bases unmatched to any gene: 3. CDR1 is SGHDN, CDR2 FVKESK, per germline. CDR3 sequence (DNA): TGTGCCAGCAGCCCGGACAGGGTTTATGGCTACACCTTC. Translation: CASSPDRVYGYTF.

V gene TRBV30 combines with J gene TRBJ2-1, with 7 positions matching TRBD1. The CDR3 consists of 13 residues. V gave up 4 bases and J gave up 9 bases; unmatched junction bases: 9. Germline CDR1 reads GTSNPN; CDR2 reads SVGIG (reference sequence). In DNA, the CDR3 is TGTGCCTGGAACCACGACAGGGCGGGTGAGCAGTTCTTC. Amino acid sequence: CAWNHDRAGEQFF. The full variable domain, its missing parts supplied by reference TRBV30 and TRBJ2-1, is SQTIHQWPATLVQPVGSPLSLECTVEGTSNPNLYWYRQAAGRGLQLLFYSVGIGQISSEVPQNLSASRPQDRQFILSSKKLLLSDSGFYLCAWNHDRAGEQFFGPGTRLTVL.

The rearrangement links TRBV29-1 to TRBJ2-1, with TRBD2 identical over 11 bases. V trimming: 4 bases; J trimming: 7 bases; junction bases outside the gene matches: 12. Germline values: CDR1 SQVTM, CDR2 ANQGSEA. The CDR3 is made up of 16 amino acids. The CDR3 DNA sequence: TGCAGCGTTGTGAGTGCGCCCCGACTAGCGGGGAATGAGCAGTTCTTC. Encoded protein: CSVVSAPRLAGNEQFF.

CDR3 sequence reads: CASSSRTEAFF. CDR3 DNA sequence: TGTGCCAGCAGTTCTAGGACTGAAGCTTTCTTT. V is TRBV28 and J is TRBJ1-1; D unclear. The CDR3 totals 11 residues. Trimming shortened V by 4 bases and J by 5 bases, and 5 bases separated the two germline ends. Germline-derived CDR1 and CDR2 are MDHEN and SYDVKM.

This rearrangement joins TRBV19 to TRBJ1-5, with D possibly being TRBD1 (5 bases). The germline V gene has CDR1 LNHDA and CDR2 SQIVND (reference sequence). V was shortened by 5 bases and J by 0 bases, with 8 bases between the two germline ends. The CDR3 length is 14 residues. CDR3 DNA sequence: TGTGCCAGTAGTGCGGGGGATAGCAATCAGCCCCAGCATTTT. This sequence encodes CASSAGDSNQPQHF. Combining the CDR3 with reference TRBV19 and TRBJ1-5 gives the whole variable domain DGGITQSPKYLFRKEGQNVTLSCEQNLNHDAMYWYRQDPGQGLRLIYYSQIVNDFQKGDIAEGYSVSREKKESFPLTVTSAQKNPTAFYLCASSAGDSNQPQHFGDGTRLSIL.

The chain links TRBV7-9 to TRBJ2-1, with 7 nucleotides matching TRBD2. This CDR3 is built from 14 residues. Germline CDR1 is SEHNR and CDR2 is FQNEAQ (reference sequence). The trim removed 11 bases at V and 0 bases at J, leaving 7 bases unmatched. In DNA, the CDR3 is TGTGCCGTCCCCGGGAGGTCCTCCTACAATGAGCAGTTCTTC. Translating gives CAVPGRSSYNEQFF.

This chain joins TRBV7-9 and TRBJ1-2, with D unclear. CDR3 length: 12 amino acids. Germline V gene sequence: CDR1 SEHNR, CDR2 FQNEAQ (reference sequence). The V and J ends lost 1 base and 10 bases respectively, with 10 bases between them. CDR3 DNA sequence: TGTGCCAGCAGCTTAGTTGGCGGCACCTACACCTTC. Protein: CASSLVGGTYTF. The full variable domain, rest sourced from reference TRBV7-9 and TRBJ1-2, is DTGVSQNPRHKITKRGQNVTFRCDPISEHNRLYWYRQTLGQGPEFLTYFQNEAQLEKSRLLSDRFSAERPKGSFSTLEIQRTEQGDSAMYLCASSLVGGTYTFGSGTRLTVV.

The V and J genes are TRBV6-6 and TRBJ2-1; no definite D call. The CDR3 has 17 amino acids. The germline CDR1 and CDR2 sequences are MNHNY and SVGAGI (reference sequence). V was shortened by 5 bases and J by 0 bases, with 17 bases between the two germline ends. The CDR3, as DNA: TGTGCCAGCAGTCTCCAGAGTTCGGCGGTCTCCTACAATGAGCAGTTCTTC. This translates into CASSLQSSAVSYNEQFF.

The sample holds one count of this clone. This chain connects TRBV7-6 to TRBJ2-1; 9 bases align to TRBD1. CDR3 size: 15 residues. The V gene end was trimmed by 6 bases and the J gene end by 2 bases; junction bases not matched to a gene: 5. Per the germline V gene, CDR1 is SGHVS and CDR2 is FNYEAQ. The CDR3, as DNA: TGTGCCAGCAGACCTGGACAGGGGCCCTACAATGAGCAGTTCTTC. It specifies CASRPGQGPYNEQFF.

This clone turned up a few times. The chain joins TRBV14 to TRBJ2-7, with 7 positions matching TRBD1. The germline V gene has CDR1 SGHDN and CDR2 FVKESK. J was trimmed by 2 bases and V by 5 bases; bases with no gene match: 9. The CDR3 extends over 15 amino acids. In DNA form, the CDR3 reads TGTGCCAGCAGCAACCTTTGGGACAGAACCTACGAGCAGTACTTC. It is translated as CASSNLWDRTYEQYF.

This clone was counted once. This rearrangement joins TRBV28 to TRBJ2-6; D possibly corresponds to TRBD1 (6 bases). Trimming shortened V by 7 bases and J by 2 bases, and 15 bases separated the two germline ends. This CDR3 has 16 residues. Germline V lookup: CDR1 MDHEN, CDR2 SYDVKM. The CDR3 DNA sequence: TGTGCCAGCAAAGCAACAGGGAATCCTGGGGCCAACGTCCTGACTTTC. The encoded protein is CASKATGNPGANVLTF.